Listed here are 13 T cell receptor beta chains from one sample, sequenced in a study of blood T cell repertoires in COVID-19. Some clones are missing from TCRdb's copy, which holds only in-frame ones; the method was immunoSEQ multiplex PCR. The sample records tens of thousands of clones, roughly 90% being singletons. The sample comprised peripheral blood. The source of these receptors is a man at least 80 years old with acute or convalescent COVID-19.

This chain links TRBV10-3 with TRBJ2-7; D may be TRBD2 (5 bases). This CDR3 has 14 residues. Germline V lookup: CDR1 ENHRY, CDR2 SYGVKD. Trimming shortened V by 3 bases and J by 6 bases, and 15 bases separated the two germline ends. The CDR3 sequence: CAISDSADGLEQYF. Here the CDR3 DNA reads TGTGCCATCAGTGATTCAGCGGACGGTCTCGAGCAGTACTTC.

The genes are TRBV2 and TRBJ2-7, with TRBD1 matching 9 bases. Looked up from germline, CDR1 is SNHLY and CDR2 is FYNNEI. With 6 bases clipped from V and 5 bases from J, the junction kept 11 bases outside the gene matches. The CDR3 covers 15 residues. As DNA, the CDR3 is TGTGCCAGCAGCCCGGTTACAGGGGGCAAGAACGAGCAGTACTTC. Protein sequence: CASSPVTGGKNEQYF.

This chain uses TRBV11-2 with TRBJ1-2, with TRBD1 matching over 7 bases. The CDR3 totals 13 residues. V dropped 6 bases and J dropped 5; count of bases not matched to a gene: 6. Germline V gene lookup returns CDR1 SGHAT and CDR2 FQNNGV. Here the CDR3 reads CASRFTGEYGYTF. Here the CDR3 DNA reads TGTGCCAGCAGATTCACAGGGGAGTATGGCTACACCTTC.

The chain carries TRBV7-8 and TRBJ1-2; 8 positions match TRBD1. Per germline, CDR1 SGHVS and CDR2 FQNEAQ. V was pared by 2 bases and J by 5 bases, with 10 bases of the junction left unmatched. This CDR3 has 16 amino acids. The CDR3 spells CASSLTGGFRGYGYTF. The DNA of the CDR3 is TGTGCCAGCAGCTTAACAGGGGGTTTTCGGGGGTATGGCTACACCTTC.

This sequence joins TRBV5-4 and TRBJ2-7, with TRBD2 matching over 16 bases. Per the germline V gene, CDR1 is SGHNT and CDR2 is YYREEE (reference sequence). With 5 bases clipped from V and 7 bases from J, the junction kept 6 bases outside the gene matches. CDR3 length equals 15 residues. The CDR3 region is CASRLGLAGGREQYF. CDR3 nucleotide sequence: TGTGCCAGCAGACTGGGACTAGCGGGGGGGCGGGAGCAGTACTTC.

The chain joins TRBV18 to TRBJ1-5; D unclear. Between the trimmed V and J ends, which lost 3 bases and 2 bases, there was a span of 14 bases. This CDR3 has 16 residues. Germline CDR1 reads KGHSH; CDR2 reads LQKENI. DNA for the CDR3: TGTGCCAGCTCACCCAGCATCCCCGGAGGCAATCAGCCCCAGCATTTT. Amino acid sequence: CASSPSIPGGNQPQHF.

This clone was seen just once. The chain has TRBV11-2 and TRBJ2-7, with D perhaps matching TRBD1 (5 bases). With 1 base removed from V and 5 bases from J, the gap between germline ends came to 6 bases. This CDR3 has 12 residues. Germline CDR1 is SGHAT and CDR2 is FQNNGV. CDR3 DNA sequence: TGTGCCAGCAGCTTAGGGGGCAACGAGCAGTACTTC. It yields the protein CASSLGGNEQYF.

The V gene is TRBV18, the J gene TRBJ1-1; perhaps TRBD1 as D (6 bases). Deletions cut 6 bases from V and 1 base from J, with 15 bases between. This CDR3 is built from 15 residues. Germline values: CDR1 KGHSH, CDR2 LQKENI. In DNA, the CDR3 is TGTGCCAGCTCGGGTACTCGGGGGGCGAACACTGAAGCTTTCTTT. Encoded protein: CASSGTRGANTEAFF. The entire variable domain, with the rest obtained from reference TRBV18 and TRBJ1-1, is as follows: NAGVMQNPRHLVRRRGQEARLRCSPMKGHSHVYWYRQLPEEGLKFMVYLQKENIIDESGMPKERFSAEFPKEGPSILRIQQVVRGDSAAYFCASSGTRGANTEAFFGQGTRLTVV.

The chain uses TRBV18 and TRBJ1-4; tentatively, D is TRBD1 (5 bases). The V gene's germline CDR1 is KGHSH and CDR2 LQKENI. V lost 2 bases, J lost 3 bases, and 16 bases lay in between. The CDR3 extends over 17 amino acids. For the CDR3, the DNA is TGTGCCAGCTCACCAGAGGAGGGGTCGAGGGCTAATGAAAAACTGTTTTTT. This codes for CASSPEEGSRANEKLFF.

DNA for the CDR3: TGTGCCAGCACCAAGACCCGTTATTGGGGAAGGACTTCATACACTGAAGCTTTCTTT. Translated, it gives CASTKTRYWGRTSYTEAFF. The chain joins TRBV27 to TRBJ1-1; D gene uncertain. Deletions cut 7 bases from V and 3 bases from J, with 30 bases between. This CDR3 comprises 19 residues. Germline V gives CDR1 MNHEY, CDR2 SMNVEV (reference sequence).

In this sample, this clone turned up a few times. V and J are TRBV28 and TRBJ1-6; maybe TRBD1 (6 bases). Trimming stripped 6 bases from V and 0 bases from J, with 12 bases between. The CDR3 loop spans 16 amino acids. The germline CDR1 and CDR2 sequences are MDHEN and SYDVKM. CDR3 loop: CASRLDSSSYNSPLHF. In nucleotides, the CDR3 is TGTGCCAGCAGATTGGACAGCAGCTCCTATAATTCACCCCTCCACTTT.

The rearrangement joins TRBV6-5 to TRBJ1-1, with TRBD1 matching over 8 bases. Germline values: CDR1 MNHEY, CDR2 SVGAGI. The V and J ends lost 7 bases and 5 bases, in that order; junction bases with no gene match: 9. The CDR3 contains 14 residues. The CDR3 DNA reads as TGTGCCAGCACCCAGGACAGGGAGAGGACTGAAGCTTTCTTT. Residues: CASTQDRERTEAFF.

The CDR3 loop is CASSEWGGANQPQHF. The CDR3 coding sequence is TGCGCCAGCAGTGAGTGGGGGGGTGCCAATCAGCCCCAGCATTTT. The chain carries TRBV10-2 and TRBJ1-5; possibly TRBD1 for D (5 bases). The V and J ends lost 1 base and 3 bases respectively, with 10 bases between them. The CDR3 has 15 amino acids. Germline lookup yields CDR1 WSHSY and CDR2 SAAADI.